This TCR beta chain emerged from a study of blood T cell repertoires in COVID-19. Study processing details: Cell counts per sample came from amplifying reference gene primers. The protocol was immunoSEQ multiplex PCR, while the TCRdb copy is restricted to in-frame clones and leaves out a portion. V, J and clone size were drawn from that table, and D and trimming were deduced from the DNA. This sample has about 69,000 clones, with under 85% found just once. This CDR3 contains 16 residues. Looked up from germline, CDR1 is MGHRA and CDR2 is YSYEKL. Trimming shortened V by 3 bases and J by 8 bases, and 19 bases separated the two germline ends.

Sequences were obtained from peripheral blood. This sequence joins TRBV4-1 and TRBJ2-2; TRBD1 is a possible D gene (8 bases). This TCR was sampled from a man aged 45-65 years with COVID-19, enrolled during active disease. CDR3 in DNA: TGCGCCAGCAGCCATGTTGACACAGGGGGGGTGGGGGAGCTGTTTTTT. Encoded protein: CASSHVDTGGVGELFF.